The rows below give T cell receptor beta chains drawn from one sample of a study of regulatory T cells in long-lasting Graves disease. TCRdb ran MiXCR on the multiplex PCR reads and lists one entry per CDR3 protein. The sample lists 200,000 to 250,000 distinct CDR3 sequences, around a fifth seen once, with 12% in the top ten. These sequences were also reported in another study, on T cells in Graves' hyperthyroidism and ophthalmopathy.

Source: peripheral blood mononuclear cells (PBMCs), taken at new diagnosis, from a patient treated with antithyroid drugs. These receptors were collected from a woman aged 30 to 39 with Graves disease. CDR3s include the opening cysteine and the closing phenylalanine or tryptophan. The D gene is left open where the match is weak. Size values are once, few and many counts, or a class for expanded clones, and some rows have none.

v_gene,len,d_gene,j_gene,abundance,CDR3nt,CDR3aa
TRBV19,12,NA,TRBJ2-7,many,TGTGCCAGTCTCATGGCTACCTACGAGCAGTACTTC,CASLMATYEQYF
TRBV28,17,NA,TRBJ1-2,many,TGTGCCAGCAGTCCCTGGCGTAAGAGTGAGGGGCGCGATGGCTACACCTTC,CASSPWRKSEGRDGYTF
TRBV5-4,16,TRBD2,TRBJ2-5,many,TGTGCCAGCAGCTCCTGGACTAGCGGGGGGAGAGAGACCCAGTACTTC,CASSSWTSGGRETQYF
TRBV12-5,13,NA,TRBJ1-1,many,TGTGCTAGTGGTTCGGACGGCGGACGTGAAGCTTTCTTT,CASGSDGGREAFF
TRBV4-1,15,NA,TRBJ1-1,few,TGCGCCAGCAGCCAAGGGGAACAAGTGAACACTGAAGCTTTCTTT,CASSQGEQVNTEAFF
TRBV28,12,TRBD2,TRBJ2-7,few,TGTGCCTGCACTAGCGGGAGGTACGAGCAGTACTTC,CACTSGRYEQYF
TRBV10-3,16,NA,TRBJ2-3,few,TGTGCCATCAGTGAGCTAGGGGGAACCCTAACAGATACGCAGTATTTT,CAISELGGTLTDTQYF
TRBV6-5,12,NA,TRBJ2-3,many,TGTGCCAGCAGTTCAGTGGGGGATACGCAGTATTTT,CASSSVGDTQYF
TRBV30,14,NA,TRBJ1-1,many,TGTGCCTGGAGGGACTGGCGGACGAACACTGAAGCTTTCTTT,CAWRDWRTNTEAFF
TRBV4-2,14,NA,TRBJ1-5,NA,TGTGCCAGCAGCCAAGGAAGTAGCAATCAGCCCCAGCATTTT,CASSQGSSNQPQHF
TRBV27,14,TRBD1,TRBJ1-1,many,TGTGCCACCAAAGCCGGGACAGGGAAGACTGAAGCTTTCTTT,CATKAGTGKTEAFF
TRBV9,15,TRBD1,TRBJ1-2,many,TGTGCCAGCAGCGTACGGAGACAGGGAAGGGACGGCTACACCTTC,CASSVRRQGRDGYTF
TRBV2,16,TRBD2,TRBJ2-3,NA,TGTGCCAGCAGTGAACCTAGCGGGACCTTCACAGATACGCAGTATTTT,CASSEPSGTFTDTQYF
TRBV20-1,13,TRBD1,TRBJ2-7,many,TGCAGTGCTAGACGACAGGGGGCGGGTGAGCAGTACTTC,CSARRQGAGEQYF
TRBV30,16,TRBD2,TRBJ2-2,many,TGTGCCTGGAGTGGGACTAGCGGGGGGGCAGTCGGGGAGCTGTTTTTT,CAWSGTSGGAVGELFF
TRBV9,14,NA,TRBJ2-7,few,TGTGCCAGCAGCCCGGCCGAGGGGGCCTACGAGCAGTACTTC,CASSPAEGAYEQYF
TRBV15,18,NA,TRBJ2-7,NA,TGTGCCACCAGCAGAGAAAACAGAGAGGGCCAGGGCTCCTACGAGCAGTACTTC,CATSRENREGQGSYEQYF
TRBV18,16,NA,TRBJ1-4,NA,TGTGCCAGCTCGGCGGACCACCGTCAGATTAATGAAAAACTGTTTTTT,CASSADHRQINEKLFF
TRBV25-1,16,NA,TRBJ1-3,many,TGTGCCAGCAGTGATCGCCGGGTTGTCTCTGGAAACACCATATATTTT,CASSDRRVVSGNTIYF
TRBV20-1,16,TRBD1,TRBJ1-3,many,TGCAGCGCTAGGGGACAGGGGACTCACTCTGGAAACACCATATATTTT,CSARGQGTHSGNTIYF
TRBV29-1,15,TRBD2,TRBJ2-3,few,TGCAGCGTTGGGGCACTAGCGGGGGGATCAGATACGCAGTATTTT,CSVGALAGGSDTQYF
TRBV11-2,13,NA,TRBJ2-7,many,TGTGCCAGCAGCTTCGGACGGGGGCTCGAGCAGTACTTC,CASSFGRGLEQYF
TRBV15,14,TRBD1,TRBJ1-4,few,TGTGCCACCAGCAGCCGAGACAGGGGTGAAAAACTGTTTTTT,CATSSRDRGEKLFF
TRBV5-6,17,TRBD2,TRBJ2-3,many,TGTGCCAGCAGCGTAATAGCGGGAGGGGCTAGCACAGATACGCAGTATTTT,CASSVIAGGASTDTQYF